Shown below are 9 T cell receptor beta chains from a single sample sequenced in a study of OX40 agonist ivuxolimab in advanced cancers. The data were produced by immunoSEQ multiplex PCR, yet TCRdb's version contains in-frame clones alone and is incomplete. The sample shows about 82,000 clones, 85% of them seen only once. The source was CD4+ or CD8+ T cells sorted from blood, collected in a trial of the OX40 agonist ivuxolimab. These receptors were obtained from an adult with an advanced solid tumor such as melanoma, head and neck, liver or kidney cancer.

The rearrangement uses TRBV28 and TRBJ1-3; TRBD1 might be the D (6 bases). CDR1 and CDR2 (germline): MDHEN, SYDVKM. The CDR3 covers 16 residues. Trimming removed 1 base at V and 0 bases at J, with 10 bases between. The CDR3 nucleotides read TGTGCCAGCAGTTTATCCGGACAGTACTCTGGAAACACCATATATTTT. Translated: CASSLSGQYSGNTIYF. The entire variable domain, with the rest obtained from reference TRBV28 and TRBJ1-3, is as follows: DVKVTQSSRYLVKRTGEKVFLECVQDMDHENMFWYRQDPGLGLRLIYFSYDVKMKEKGDIPEGYSVSREKKERFSLILESASTNQTSMYLCASSLSGQYSGNTIYFGEGSWLTVV.

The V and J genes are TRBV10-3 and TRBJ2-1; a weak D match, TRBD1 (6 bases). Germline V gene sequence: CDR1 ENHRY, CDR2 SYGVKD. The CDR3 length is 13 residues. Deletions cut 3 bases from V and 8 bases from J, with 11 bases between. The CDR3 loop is CAISDHRVDEQFF. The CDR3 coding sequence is TGTGCCATCAGTGACCACAGGGTCGATGAGCAGTTCTTC.

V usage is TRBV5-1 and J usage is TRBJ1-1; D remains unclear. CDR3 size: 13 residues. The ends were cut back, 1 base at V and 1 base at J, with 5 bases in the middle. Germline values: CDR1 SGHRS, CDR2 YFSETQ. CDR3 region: CASSLTENTEAFF. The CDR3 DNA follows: TGCGCCAGCAGCTTGACAGAGAACACTGAAGCTTTCTTT.

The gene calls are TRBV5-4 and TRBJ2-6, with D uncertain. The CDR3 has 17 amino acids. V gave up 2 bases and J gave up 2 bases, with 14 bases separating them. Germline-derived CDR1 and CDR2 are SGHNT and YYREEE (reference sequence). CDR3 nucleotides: TGTGCCAGCAGCTTAACGTACCCGACGGCTGGGGCCAACGTCCTGACTTTC. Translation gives CASSLTYPTAGANVLTF.

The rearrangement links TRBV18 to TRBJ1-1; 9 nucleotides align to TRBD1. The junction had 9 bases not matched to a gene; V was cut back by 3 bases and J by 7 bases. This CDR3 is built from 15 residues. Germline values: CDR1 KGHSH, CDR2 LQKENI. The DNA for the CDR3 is TGTGCCAGCTCACCCGCCGGGACAGGGACTATTGAAGCTTTCTTT. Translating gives CASSPAGTGTIEAFF.

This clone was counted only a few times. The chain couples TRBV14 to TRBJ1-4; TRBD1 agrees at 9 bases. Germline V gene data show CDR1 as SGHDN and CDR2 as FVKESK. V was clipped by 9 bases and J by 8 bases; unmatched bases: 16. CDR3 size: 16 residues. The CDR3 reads CASGPGQGLGREKLFF. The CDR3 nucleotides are TGTGCCAGTGGACCGGGACAGGGCCTCGGTCGGGAAAAACTGTTTTTT. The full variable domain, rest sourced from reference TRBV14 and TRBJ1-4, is EAGVTQFPSHSVIEKGQTVTLRCDPISGHDNLYWYRRVMGKEIKFLLHFVKESKQDESGMPNNRFLAERTGGTYSTLKVQPAELEDSGVYFCASGPGQGLGREKLFFGSGTQLSVL.

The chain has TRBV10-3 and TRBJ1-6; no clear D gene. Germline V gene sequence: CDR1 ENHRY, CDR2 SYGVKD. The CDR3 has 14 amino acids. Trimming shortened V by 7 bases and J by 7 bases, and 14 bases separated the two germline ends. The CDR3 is CAITRTQRNSPLHF. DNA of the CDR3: TGTGCCATCACCCGGACTCAGCGAAATTCACCCCTCCACTTT.

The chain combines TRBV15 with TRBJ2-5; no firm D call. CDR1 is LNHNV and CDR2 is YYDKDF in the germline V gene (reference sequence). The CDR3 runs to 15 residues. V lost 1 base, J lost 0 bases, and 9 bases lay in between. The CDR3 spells CATSRGRRYQETQYF. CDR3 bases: TGTGCCACCAGCAGAGGGCGACGGTACCAAGAGACCCAGTACTTC. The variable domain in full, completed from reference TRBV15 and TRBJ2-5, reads DAMVIQNPRYQVTQFGKPVTLSCSQTLNHNVMYWYQQKSSQAPKLLFHYYDKDFNNEADTPDNFQSRRPNTSFCFLDIRSPGLGDTAMYLCATSRGRRYQETQYFGPGTRLLVL.

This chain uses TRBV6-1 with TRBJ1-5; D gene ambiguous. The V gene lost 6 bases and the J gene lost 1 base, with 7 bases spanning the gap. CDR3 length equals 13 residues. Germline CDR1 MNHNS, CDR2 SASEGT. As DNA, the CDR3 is TGTGCCAGCAGCGCCACAAGCAATCAGCCCCAGCATTTT. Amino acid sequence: CASSATSNQPQHF.